This entry lists 16 T cell receptor beta chains sequenced from one sample in a study of control samples from healthy donors and cancer patients. Assay: immunoSEQ multiplex PCR; the TCRdb copy retains only in-frame clones and omits some. The data hold 84,000 or so clones, with roughly 82% observed a single time. The material sequenced was PBMCs. Every receptor here comes from a man aged 55 to 69 with head and neck cancer.

J is TRBJ2-1 and V is TRBV7-2; 7 positions agree with TRBD2. This CDR3 contains 15 residues. The germline V gene has CDR1 SGHTA and CDR2 FQGNSA. With 6 bases clipped from V and 3 bases from J, the junction kept 8 bases outside the gene matches. DNA of the CDR3: TGTGCCAGCAGGACCCTAGCGGCAGACTACAATGAGCAGTTCTTC. It codes for CASRTLAADYNEQFF. Filled out from reference TRBV7-2 and TRBJ2-1, the complete variable domain reads GAGVSQSPSNKVTEKGKDVELRCDPISGHTALYWYRQSLGQGLEFLIYFQGNSAPDKSGLPSDRFSAERTGGSVSTLTIQRTQQEDSAVYLCASRTLAADYNEQFFGPGTRLTVL.

This clone was observed a few times. The CDR3 loop is CASSPNQGALGGSYEQYF. Here the CDR3 DNA reads TGTGCCAGCTCTCCTAATCAGGGGGCTCTAGGCGGGTCCTACGAGCAGTACTTC. The V call is TRBV18, the J call TRBJ2-7; 8 bases fit TRBD1. Trimming removed 6 bases from V and 1 base from J; junction bases left unmatched: 17. CDR3 length: 18 residues. Per germline, CDR1 KGHSH and CDR2 LQKENI.

The chain joins TRBV7-6 to TRBJ1-2; no clear D gene. This CDR3 is 14 amino acids long. Per the germline V gene, CDR1 is SGHVS and CDR2 is FNYEAQ. Trimming cost V 3 bases and J 2 bases, with 10 bases left between them. As DNA, the CDR3 is TGTGCCAGCAGCTTGGATACAGACAACTATGGCTACACCTTC. Amino acid sequence: CASSLDTDNYGYTF.

The chain has TRBV29-1 and TRBJ1-2, with D possibly TRBD1 on 6 matching bases. Trimming removed 5 bases at V and 4 bases at J, with 11 bases between. This CDR3 is 12 amino acids long. CDR1 SQVTM and CDR2 ANQGSEA come from the germline V gene. The CDR3 region is CSVRGATYGYTF. The CDR3 DNA sequence: TGCAGCGTTAGGGGGGCCACCTATGGCTACACCTTC.

The chain employs TRBV7-8 and TRBJ2-7; 9 nucleotides align to TRBD1. Germline lookup yields CDR1 SGHVS and CDR2 FQNEAQ. The V and J ends lost 6 bases and 4 bases, in that order; junction bases with no gene match: 7. This CDR3 comprises 14 residues. The CDR3 bases are TGTGCCAGCAGTAAAACCGGGACAGGGTACGAGCAGTACTTC. It yields the protein CASSKTGTGYEQYF.

This rearrangement joins TRBV30 to TRBJ2-2; the D gene is possibly TRBD2 (6 bases). CDR3 size: 13 residues. V lost 6 bases, J lost 3 bases, and 11 bases lay in between. Looked up from germline, CDR1 is GTSNPN and CDR2 is SVGIG (reference sequence). CDR3 sequence reads: CACRGLHTGELFF. CDR3 nucleotide sequence: TGTGCCTGCCGGGGACTTCACACCGGGGAGCTGTTTTTT.

This chain joins TRBV19 and TRBJ1-5, with TRBD1 matching over 10 bases. Germline CDR1 reads LNHDA; CDR2 reads SQIVND (reference sequence). The CDR3 contains 19 residues. Trimming removed 1 base from V and 5 bases from J; junction bases left unmatched: 14. CDR3 DNA sequence: TGTGCCAGTAGTATAGTCAGAGGGACAGGGGTCCTCAACGATCAGCCCCAGCATTTT. Translation: CASSIVRGTGVLNDQPQHF.

The chain uses TRBV12-3 or TRBV12-4 and TRBJ1-1; D is unclear. Trimming removed 6 bases at V and 5 bases at J, with 13 bases between. This CDR3 contains 13 residues. The CDR3 DNA reads TGTGCCAGCAGCAGTCAATTCGGGACTGAAGCTTTCTTT. The encoded protein is CASSSQFGTEAFF.

The chain employs TRBV5-6 and TRBJ2-2; 8 bases agree with TRBD2. V lost 3 bases, J lost 0 bases, and 4 bases stayed unmatched. This CDR3 has 16 amino acids. Germline V gene lookup returns CDR1 SGHDT and CDR2 YYEEEE. This CDR3 reads CASSSLGLANTGELFF. In nucleotides, the CDR3 is TGTGCCAGCAGCTCTCTGGGACTAGCGAACACCGGGGAGCTGTTTTTT.

The sample holds a few counts of this clone. The chain links TRBV18 to TRBJ2-3; D possibly corresponds to TRBD2 (7 bases). V lost 7 bases and J 5 bases, leaving 10 bases between the germline ends. The CDR3 runs to 12 residues. The germline CDR1 and CDR2 sequences are KGHSH and LQKENI. CDR3 nucleotide sequence: TGTGCCAGCTACAGGGAGGGAGATACGCAGTATTTT. Residues: CASYREGDTQYF.

Notes on this clone: At one boundary the junction diverges from the germline segment, which might be a read error. This chain links TRBV29-1 with TRBJ2-5, with TRBD1 matching over 8 bases. The germline V gene has CDR1 SQVTM and CDR2 ANQGSEA. This CDR3 is built from 10 residues. CDR3 sequence reads: CSVARGQVNF. DNA of the CDR3: TGCAGCGTTGCTCGGGGACAGGTGAACTTC.

V usage is TRBV18 and J usage is TRBJ2-2; maybe TRBD1 (6 bases). This CDR3 spans 14 amino acids. The germline V gene has CDR1 KGHSH and CDR2 LQKENI. V gave up 4 bases and J gave up 6 bases, with 12 bases separating them. The chain's CDR3 is CASSRNRAAGELFF. CDR3 in DNA: TGTGCCAGCTCACGGAACAGGGCCGCCGGGGAGCTGTTTTTT.

This chain links TRBV7-9 with TRBJ1-4; 7 bases are a match to TRBD1. Germline values: CDR1 SEHNR, CDR2 FQNEAQ (reference sequence). This CDR3 is 15 amino acids long. The V gene end was trimmed by 5 bases and the J gene end by 5 bases; junction bases not matched to a gene: 8. Here the CDR3 reads CASSLIGTENEKLFF. The CDR3 coding sequence is TGTGCCAGCAGCCTCATAGGGACAGAGAATGAAAAACTGTTTTTT.

By sample fraction, this clone is medium-sized. Other DNA variants within this sample encode the same CDR3. This chain uses TRBV2 with TRBJ1-5; 10 nucleotides line up with TRBD1. Germline V gene lookup returns CDR1 SNHLY and CDR2 FYNNEI. The CDR3 is made up of 14 amino acids. Trimming cost V 6 bases and J 2 bases; bases outside gene matches: 1. This CDR3 is CASSGTGGNQPQHF. CDR3 coding DNA: TGTGCCAGCAGCGGGACAGGGGGCAATCAGCCCCAGCATTTT.

V is TRBV18 and J is TRBJ2-3, with 11 bases identical to TRBD2. The CDR3 runs 16 residues. CDR1 and CDR2 (germline): KGHSH, LQKENI. The J segment lost 4 bases and the V segment lost 2 bases, leaving 5 bases of the junction unmatched. The CDR3 spells CASSPTSGRGADTQYF. The CDR3 coding sequence is TGTGCCAGCTCACCAACTAGCGGGAGAGGAGCAGATACGCAGTATTTT.

The CDR3 here is CSASWGREETQYF. CDR3 DNA sequence: TGCAGTGCGAGTTGGGGGAGGGAAGAGACCCAGTACTTC. The gene calls are TRBV20-1 and TRBJ2-5; TRBD2 agrees at 7 bases. CDR1 DFQATT and CDR2 SNEGSKA come from the germline V gene (reference sequence). J lost 3 bases, V lost 6 bases, and 7 bases had no gene match. CDR3 length equals 13 residues.